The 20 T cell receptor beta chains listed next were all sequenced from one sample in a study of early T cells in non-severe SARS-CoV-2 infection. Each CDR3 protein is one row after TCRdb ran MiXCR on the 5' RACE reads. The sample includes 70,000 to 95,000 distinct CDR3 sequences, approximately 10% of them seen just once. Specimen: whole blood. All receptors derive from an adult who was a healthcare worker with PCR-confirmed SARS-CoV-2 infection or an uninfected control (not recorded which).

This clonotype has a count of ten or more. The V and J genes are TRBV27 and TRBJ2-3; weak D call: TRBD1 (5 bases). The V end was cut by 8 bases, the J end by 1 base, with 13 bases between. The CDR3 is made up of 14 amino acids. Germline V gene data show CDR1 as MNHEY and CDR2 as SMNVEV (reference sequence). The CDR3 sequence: CASRSGLGTDTQYF. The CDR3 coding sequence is TGTGCCAGCCGATCAGGGTTAGGCACAGATACGCAGTATTTT.

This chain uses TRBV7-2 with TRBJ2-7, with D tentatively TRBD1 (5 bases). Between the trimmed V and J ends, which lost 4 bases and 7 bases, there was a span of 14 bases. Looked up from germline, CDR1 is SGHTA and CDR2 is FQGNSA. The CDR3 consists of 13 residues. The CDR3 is CASSSTGLGEQYF. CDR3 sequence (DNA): TGTGCCAGCAGCTCAACAGGCCTCGGTGAGCAGTACTTC.

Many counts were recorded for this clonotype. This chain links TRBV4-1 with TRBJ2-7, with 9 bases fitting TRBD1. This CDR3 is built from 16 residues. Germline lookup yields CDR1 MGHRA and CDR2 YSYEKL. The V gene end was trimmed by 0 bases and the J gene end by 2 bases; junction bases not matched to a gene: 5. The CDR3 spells CASSQDRDRAPYEQYF. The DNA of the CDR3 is TGCGCCAGCAGCCAAGATCGGGACAGGGCTCCCTACGAGCAGTACTTC.

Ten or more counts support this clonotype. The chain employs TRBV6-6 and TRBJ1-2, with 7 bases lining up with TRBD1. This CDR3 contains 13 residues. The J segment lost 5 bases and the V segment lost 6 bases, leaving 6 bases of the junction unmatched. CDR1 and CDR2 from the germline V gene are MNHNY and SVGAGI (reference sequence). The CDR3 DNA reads TGTGCCAGCAGCACGGGACAGTTTTATGGCTACACCTTC. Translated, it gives CASSTGQFYGYTF.

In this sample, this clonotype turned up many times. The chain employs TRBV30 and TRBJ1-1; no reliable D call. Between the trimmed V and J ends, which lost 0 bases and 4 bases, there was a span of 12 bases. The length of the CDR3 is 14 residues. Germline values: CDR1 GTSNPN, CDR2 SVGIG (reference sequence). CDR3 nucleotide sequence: TGTGCCTGGAGTGTACGAGCTTACGGCACTGAAGCTTTCTTT. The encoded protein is CAWSVRAYGTEAFF.

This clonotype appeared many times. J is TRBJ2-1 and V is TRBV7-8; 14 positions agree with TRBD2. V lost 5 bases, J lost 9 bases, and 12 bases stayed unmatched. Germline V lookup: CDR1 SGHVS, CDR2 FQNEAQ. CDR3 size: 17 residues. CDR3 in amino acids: CASSTRTSGGQAFEQFF. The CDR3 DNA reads TGTGCCAGCAGCACCCGGACTAGCGGGGGGCAGGCATTTGAGCAGTTCTTC. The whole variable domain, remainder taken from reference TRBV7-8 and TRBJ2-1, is GAGVSQSPRYKVAKRGQDVALRCDPISGHVSLFWYQQALGQGPEFLTYFQNEAQLDKSGLPSDRFFAERPEGSVSTLKIQRTQQEDSAVYLCASSTRTSGGQAFEQFFGPGTRLTVL.

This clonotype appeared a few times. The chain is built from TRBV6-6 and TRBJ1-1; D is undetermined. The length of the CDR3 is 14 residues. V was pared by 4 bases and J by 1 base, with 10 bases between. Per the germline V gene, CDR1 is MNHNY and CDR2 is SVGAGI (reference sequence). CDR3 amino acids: CASSSRERNTEAFF. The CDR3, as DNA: TGTGCCAGCAGTTCGAGAGAACGGAACACTGAAGCTTTCTTT.

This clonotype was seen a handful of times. CDR3 sequence (DNA): TGTGCCAGCAGCATTGGGACTAGCGGGGGAACAGATACGCAGTATTTT. Amino acids: CASSIGTSGGTDTQYF. The chain is built from TRBV13 and TRBJ2-3, with 14 nucleotides matching TRBD2. Germline loops: CDR1 PRHDT, CDR2 FYEKMQ (reference sequence). The V and J ends lost 5 bases and 3 bases, in that order; junction bases with no gene match: 4. The CDR3 consists of 16 residues.

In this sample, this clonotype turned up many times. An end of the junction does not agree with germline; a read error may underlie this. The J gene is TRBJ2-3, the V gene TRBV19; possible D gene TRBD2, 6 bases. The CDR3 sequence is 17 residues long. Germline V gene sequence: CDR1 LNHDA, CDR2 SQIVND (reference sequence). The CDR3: CASAPLGLPGGSDTQCF. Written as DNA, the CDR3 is TGTGCCAGTGCCCCGCTAGGACTCCCCGGAGGGTCAGATACGCAGTGTTTT.

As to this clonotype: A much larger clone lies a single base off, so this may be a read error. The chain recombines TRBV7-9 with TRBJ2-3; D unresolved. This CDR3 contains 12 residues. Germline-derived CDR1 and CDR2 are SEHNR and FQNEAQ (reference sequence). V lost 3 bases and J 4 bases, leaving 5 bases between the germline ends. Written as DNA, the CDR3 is TGTGCCAGCAGCTTCCAGCCAGATACGCAGTATTTT. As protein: CASSFQPDTQYF.

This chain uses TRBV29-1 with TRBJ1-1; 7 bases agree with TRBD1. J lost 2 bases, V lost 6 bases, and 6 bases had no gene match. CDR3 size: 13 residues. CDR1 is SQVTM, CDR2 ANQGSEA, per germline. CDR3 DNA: TGCAGCGTCCTCGGACAGGCTAACACTGAAGCTTTCTTT. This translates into CSVLGQANTEAFF.

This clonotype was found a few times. The CDR3, as DNA: TGTGCCAGCACTCCAGGGGGAACTCAGACCCAGTACTTC. Encoded protein: CASTPGGTQTQYF. The J gene is TRBJ2-5, the V gene TRBV6-2 or TRBV6-3; 7 bases are a match to TRBD1. Germline CDR1 is MNHEY and CDR2 is SVGEGT. V shed 7 bases, J shed 6 bases, and the junction held 8 bases outside the gene matches. The CDR3 sequence is 13 residues long.

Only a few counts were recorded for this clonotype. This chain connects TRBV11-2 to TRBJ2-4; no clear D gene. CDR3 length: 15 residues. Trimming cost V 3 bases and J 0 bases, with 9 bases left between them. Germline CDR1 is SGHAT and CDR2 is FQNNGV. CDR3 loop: CASSFGFLAKNIQYF. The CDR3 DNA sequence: TGTGCCAGCAGCTTCGGTTTCTTAGCCAAAAACATTCAGTACTTC.

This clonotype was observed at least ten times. The CDR3 loop reads CASSSRDYDDTQYF. The CDR3 DNA sequence: TGTGCCAGCAGCTCCCGGGACTACGACGATACGCAGTATTTT. This chain joins TRBV7-9 and TRBJ2-3, with TRBD2 matching 7 bases. Germline CDR1 and CDR2: SEHNR and FQNEAQ (reference sequence). The CDR3 is made up of 14 amino acids. J was trimmed by 6 bases and V by 4 bases; bases with no gene match: 7.

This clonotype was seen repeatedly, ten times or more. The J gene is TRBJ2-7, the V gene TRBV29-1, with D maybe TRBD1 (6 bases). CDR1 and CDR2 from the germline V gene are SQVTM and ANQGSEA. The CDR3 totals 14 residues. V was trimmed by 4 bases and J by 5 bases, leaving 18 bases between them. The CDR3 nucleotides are TGCAGCGTTGGCTACAGGGAAGTTTGGGACGAGCAGTACTTC. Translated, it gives CSVGYREVWDEQYF.

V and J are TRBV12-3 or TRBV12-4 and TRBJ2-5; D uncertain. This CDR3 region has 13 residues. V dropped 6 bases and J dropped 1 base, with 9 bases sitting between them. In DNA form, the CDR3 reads TGTGCCAGCAGACGACCAACCCAAGAGACCCAGTACTTC. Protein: CASRRPTQETQYF.

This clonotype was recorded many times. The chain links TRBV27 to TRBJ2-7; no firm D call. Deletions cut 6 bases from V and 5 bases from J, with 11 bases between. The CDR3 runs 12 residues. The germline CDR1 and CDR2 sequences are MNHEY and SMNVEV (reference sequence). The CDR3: CASSRSGHEQYF. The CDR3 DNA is TGTGCCAGCAGCCGATCGGGCCACGAGCAGTACTTC.

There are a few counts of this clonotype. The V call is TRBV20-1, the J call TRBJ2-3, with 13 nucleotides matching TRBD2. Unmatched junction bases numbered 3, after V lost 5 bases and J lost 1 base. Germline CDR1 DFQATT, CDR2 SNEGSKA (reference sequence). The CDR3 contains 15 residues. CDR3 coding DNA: TGCAGTGCTGCCGGGACTAGCGGGGGCACAGATACGCAGTATTTT. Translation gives CSAAGTSGGTDTQYF.

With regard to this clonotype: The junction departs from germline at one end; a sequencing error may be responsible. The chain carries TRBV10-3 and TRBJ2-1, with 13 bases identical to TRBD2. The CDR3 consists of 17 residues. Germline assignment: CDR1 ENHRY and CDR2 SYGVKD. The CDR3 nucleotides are TGTTCCATCAGTGCCCTCACTAGCGGGGGGGCCTTGCAGGAGCAGTTCTTC. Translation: CSISALTSGGALQEQFF.

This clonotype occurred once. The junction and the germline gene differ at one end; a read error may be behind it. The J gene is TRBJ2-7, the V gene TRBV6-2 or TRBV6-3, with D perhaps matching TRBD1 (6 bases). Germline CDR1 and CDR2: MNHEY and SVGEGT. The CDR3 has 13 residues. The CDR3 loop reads CACSYRVPYEQYF. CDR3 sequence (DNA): TGTGCCTGCAGCTACAGGGTCCCCTACGAGCAGTACTTC.